This T cell receptor (beta chain) comes out of a study of shared clonotypes between healthy human individuals (dated by TCRdb to the early 2020s). Concerning the study at large: Two women and a few men aged 18 to 49 years were included in the cohort. To estimate repertoire size and how much clonotypes are shared between individuals, the study performed deep sequencing of blood TCR repertoires from 4 to 6 healthy adults. Libraries were prepared and TCR repertoires were sequenced by different laboratories using diverse techniques, in order to increase sequencing depth and limit assay-specific biases. Each donor's leukapheresis produced roughly between roughly 0.85 and 10 billion PBMCs. Overall study outcomes, separate from this receptor: The small number of donors limited the genetic and exposure-history diversity represented. Sampling was limited to blood, and TCR repertoires in tissue likely differ from TCR repertoires in blood. Pairwise subsampling led to the expectation that sequencing depth would affect the degree of clonotype sharing among donors.

Healthy HIV-negative adults with no recently reported acute infections or vaccinations were included as donors. Every donor was a Caucasian adult residing in Nashville, Tennessee, USA. For unsorted samples, tens of millions of PBMCs were counted, and genomic DNA was extracted using the QIAamp DNA Blood Mini kit. Blood was collected by leukapheresis, and PBMCs were isolated by Ficoll-Histopaque density gradient centrifugation and then cryopreserved in liquid nitrogen vapor phase. Using the deep immunoSEQ assay, multiplex PCR amplified TCR CDR3 regions from genomic DNA. Genomic DNA extracted from each cell subset was distributed evenly over all wells of several immunoSEQ 96-well plates, and each plate served as one replicate. Each replicate PCR for unsorted PBMC received roughly 290 ng genomic DNA, equal to approximately 30,000 T cell genomes. Ten immunoSEQ deep assay plates were used to sequence the unsorted PBMC genomic DNA. The purified libraries were quantified using a Qubit 3.0 fluorometer, sized with a Bioanalyzer 2100, and then quantified again using the KAPA Library Quantification kit. A separate single-read 150-cycle Illumina NextSeq 550 flow cell was used to sequence each immunoSEQ 96-well plate. The authors' analysis ran thus. Because only junctional sequences without quality scores were contained in the immunoSEQ output, filtering matching that applied to full-length reads could not be performed. Sequences were annotated with PyIR, a Python wrapper for IgBLAST v1.9, and V/J genes and CDR3 were assigned using IMGT germline references. Any read was removed if the V/J assignment was weak (E-value above 1e-6), the CDR3 was missing, or the read contained stop codons, out-of-frame junctions, or ambiguous translated residues. V3J clonotypes were defined as sequences sharing an identical inferred V gene, J gene, and CDR3 amino acid sequence. Percentage overlap between repertoires was computed as shared unique clonotypes divided by the size of the smaller repertoire. Richness of each repertoire was evaluated using RTK rarefaction, the Chao1 estimator, and Recon v2.1 estimates of unobserved clonotypes. The source is immuneACCESS, and TCRdb retained only in-frame sequences with V and J called. Part of the clones is not carried over; for the studies checked, unresolved V genes explain less than half of this, and the remainder is unexplained. V, J and clone size derive from that table, while D and trimming were established from the DNA sequence. For this sample the table gives 450,000 to 600,000 clones, of which about 80% were detected only once. The ten largest clones represent approximately 12% of the sample.

Remarks on this clone: This receptor's antigen is unknown. Base qualities were left out, and no much larger clone turns up one base away.

The TCR originated in a woman in her thirties or forties in good health. Some clones in this sample may be carry-over from other donors' samples. The source material was PBMCs.

The bases are TGTGCCAGCAGCTCAAGGGGGGATTCCTACGAGCAGTACTTC. Protein translation: CASSSRGDSYEQYF. Here the chain combines TRBV5-5 and TRBJ2-7, with the D call perhaps TRBD1 or TRBD2, each one matching 6 bases. The CDR3 sequence holds 14 residues, the cysteine and phenylalanine included. The kept DNA is CDR3 alone, 42 bases in frame from the first base. From the germline V gene (reference sequence), CDR1 is SGHKS and CDR2 is YYEKEE. Between the V and J ends, shortened by 3 bases and 1 base respectively, the junction contains 11 bases. Extended through the reference TRBV5-5 and TRBJ2-7 proteins, this CDR3 yields the full variable domain: DAGVTQSPTHLIKTRGQQVTLRCSPISGHKSVSWYQQVLGQGPQFIFQYYEKEERGRGNFPDRFSARQFPNYSSELNVNALLLGDSALYLCASSSRGDSYEQYFGPGTRLTVT.